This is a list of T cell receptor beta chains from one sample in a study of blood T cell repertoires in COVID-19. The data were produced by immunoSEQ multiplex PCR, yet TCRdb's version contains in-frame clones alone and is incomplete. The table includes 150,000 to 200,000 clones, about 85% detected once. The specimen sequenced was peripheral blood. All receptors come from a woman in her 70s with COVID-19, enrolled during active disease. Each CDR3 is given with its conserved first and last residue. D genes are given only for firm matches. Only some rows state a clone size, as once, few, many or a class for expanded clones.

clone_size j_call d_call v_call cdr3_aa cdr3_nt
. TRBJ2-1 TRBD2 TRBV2 CASHAGVTYNEQFF TGTGCCAGTCATGCGGGGGTCACCTACAATGAGCAGTTCTTC
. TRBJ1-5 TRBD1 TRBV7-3 CASSLTGGGNQPQHF TGTGCCAGCAGCTTGACAGGGGGCGGGAATCAGCCCCAGCATTTT
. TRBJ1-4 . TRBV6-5 CASAQGFGNEKLFF TGTGCCAGTGCGCAGGGGTTTGGTAATGAAAAACTGTTTTTT
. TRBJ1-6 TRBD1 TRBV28 CASSFPRGQRNSPLHF TGTGCCAGCAGTTTTCCCCGGGGACAGAGAAATTCACCCCTCCACTTT
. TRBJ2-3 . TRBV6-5 CATRRAQDTQYF TGTGCCACGCGGAGGGCCCAAGATACGCAGTATTTT
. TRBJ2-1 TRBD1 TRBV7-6 CASSLRGLSYNEQFF TGTGCCAGCAGCTTAAGGGGGCTCTCCTACAATGAGCAGTTCTTC
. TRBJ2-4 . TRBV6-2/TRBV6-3 CASSYLQSKNIQYF TGTGCCAGCAGTTACTTGCAGTCCAAAAACATTCAGTACTTC
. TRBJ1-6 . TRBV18 CASSPGRSSYNSPLHF TGTGCCAGCTCACCCGGTAGAAGCTCCTATAATTCACCCCTCCACTTT
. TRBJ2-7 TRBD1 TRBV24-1 CATSGSGGEQYF TGTGCCACCAGTGGATCAGGGGGCGAGCAGTACTTC
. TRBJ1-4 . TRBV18 CASSPIQATNEKLFF TGTGCCAGCTCACCTATACAGGCCACTAATGAAAAACTGTTTTTT
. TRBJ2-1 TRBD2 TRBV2 CASFLAGGTNEQFF TGTGCCAGCTTCTTAGCGGGGGGGACGAATGAGCAGTTCTTC
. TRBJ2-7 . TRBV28 CAGRPGSFGEQYF TGTGCCGGCAGGCCCGGGAGCTTCGGGGAGCAGTACTTC
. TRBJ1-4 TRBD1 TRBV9 CASSATGGHEKLFF TGTGCCAGCAGCGCGACAGGGGGCCATGAAAAACTGTTTTTT
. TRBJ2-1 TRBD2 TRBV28 CASIQLGGLAGATYNEQFF TGTGCCAGCATCCAACTTGGGGGACTAGCGGGAGCTACCTACAATGAGCAGTTCTTC
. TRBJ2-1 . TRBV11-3 CASSIRGFSGQSYNEQFF TGTGCCAGCAGCATCAGGGGGTTCAGCGGGCAATCCTACAATGAGCAGTTCTTC
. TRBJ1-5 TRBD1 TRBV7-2 CASSSTYDRVGQPQHF TGTGCCAGCAGCTCGACCTACGACAGGGTGGGCCAGCCCCAGCATTTT
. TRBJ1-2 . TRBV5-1 CASSLGGAGYTF TGCGCCAGCAGCTTAGGAGGCGCTGGCTACACCTTC
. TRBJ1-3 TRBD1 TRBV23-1 CASRQTGSGNTIYF TGCGCCAGCAGGCAGACAGGGAGTGGAAACACCATATATTTT
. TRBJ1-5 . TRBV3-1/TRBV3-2 CASSQVRFTNQPQHF TGTGCCAGCAGCCAAGTGAGGTTTACAAATCAGCCCCAGCATTTT
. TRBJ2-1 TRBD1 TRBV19 CASSIGQGAFNEQFF TGTGCCAGTAGTATAGGACAGGGGGCATTCAATGAGCAGTTCTTC
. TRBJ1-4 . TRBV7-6 CASSYINEKLFF TGTGCCAGCAGCTACATAAATGAAAAACTGTTTTTT
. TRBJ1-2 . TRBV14 CASSHAGKDGYTF TGTGCCAGCAGCCACGCGGGTAAAGATGGCTACACCTTC
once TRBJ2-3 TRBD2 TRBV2 CASIGGSGADTQYF TGTGCCAGCATCGGGGGGAGTGGGGCAGATACGCAGTATTTT
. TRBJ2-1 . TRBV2 CASSEGDIDNEQFF TGTGCCAGCAGTGAGGGGGACATAGACAATGAGCAGTTCTTC
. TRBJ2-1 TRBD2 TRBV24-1 CATSDQLAGGLNEQFF TGTGCCACCAGTGATCAACTAGCGGGGGGGCTCAATGAGCAGTTCTTC
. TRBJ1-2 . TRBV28 CARKGPLHYTF TGTGCCAGAAAGGGGCCCCTTCATTACACCTTC
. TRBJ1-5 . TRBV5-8 CASSLGTSGNQPQHF TGTGCCAGCAGCTTGGGGACATCTGGGAACCAGCCCCAGCATTTT
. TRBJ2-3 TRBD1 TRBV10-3 CAIRPYQGAPDTQYF TGTGCCATCAGACCCTATCAGGGGGCCCCGGATACGCAGTATTTT
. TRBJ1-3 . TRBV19 CASSIGGSAGNTIYF TGTGCCAGTAGTATTGGAGGGTCAGCTGGAAACACCATATATTTT
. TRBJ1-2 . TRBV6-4 CASSGGGWGYTF TGTGCCAGCAGTGGAGGAGGGTGGGGCTACACCTTC
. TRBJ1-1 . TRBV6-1 CASSEGPRVDASMRAFF TGTGCCAGCAGTGAAGGACCCCGTGTAGACGCCTCCATGAGGGCTTTCTTT
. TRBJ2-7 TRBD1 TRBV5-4 CASSFPGTVGEQYF TGTGCCAGCAGCTTCCCAGGGACAGTGGGTGAGCAGTACTTC
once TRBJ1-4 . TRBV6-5 CASSFRPAGEKLFF TGTGCCAGCAGTTTCAGACCGGCGGGCGAAAAACTGTTTTTT
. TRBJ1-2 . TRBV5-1 CASQGGYGYTF TGCGCCAGTCAAGGGGGATATGGCTACACCTTC
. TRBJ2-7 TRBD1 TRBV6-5 CASRAPGQIYEQYF TGTGCCAGCAGGGCCCCGGGACAGATATACGAGCAGTACTTC
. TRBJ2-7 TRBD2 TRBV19 CASSGGLADYEQYF TGTGCCAGTAGTGGGGGACTAGCGGACTACGAGCAGTACTTC
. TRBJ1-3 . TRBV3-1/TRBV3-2 CASSQQVYGNTIYF TGTGCCAGCAGCCAGCAGGTTTATGGAAACACCATATATTTT
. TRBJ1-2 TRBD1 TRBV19 CASSISGQGASSNYGYTF TGTGCCAGTAGTATATCGGGACAGGGGGCCTCCTCTAACTATGGCTACACCTTC
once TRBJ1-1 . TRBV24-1 CASTQGLNTEAFF TGTGCCTCCACCCAGGGCTTGAACACTGAAGCTTTCTTT
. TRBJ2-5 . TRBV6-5 CASTPGRGPQETQYF TGTGCCAGCACCCCGGGCAGGGGACCCCAAGAGACCCAGTACTTC
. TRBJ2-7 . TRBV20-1 CSATAPYEQYF TGCAGTGCTACCGCGCCCTACGAGCAGTACTTC